This T cell receptor beta chain was retrieved from a study of radiotherapy plus CTLA-4 blockade in lung cancer. Study as a whole: Objective responses were observed in around 17% of patients, and disease control was achieved by approximately 34%. Study findings and constraints: TCR clones from tumors expanded in blood after radiotherapy plus ipilimumab. Early clone dynamics of blood T cells, plus interferon-beta, reportedly predicted response best.

A remark on this clone: Antigen: not known.

Germline V gene data show CDR1 as SGHTA and CDR2 as FQGNSA. The CDR3 is 14 residues long. V was clipped by 4 bases and J by 4 bases; unmatched bases: 3. Clones were read by immunoSEQ multiplex PCR, and TCRdb kept only the in-frame ones, dropping some. The sample has approximately 85,000 clones; roughly 86% are singletons. This TCR came from a human donor with non-small cell lung cancer who had a partial response to radiotherapy plus ipilimumab. The sample here was peripheral blood, taken from a patient treated with radiotherapy plus ipilimumab. The gene calls are TRBV7-2 and TRBJ2-2; 7 bases map to TRBD1. This CDR3 reads CASSYRDSTGELFF. In DNA form, the CDR3 reads TGTGCCAGCAGCTACCGGGACAGCACCGGGGAGCTGTTTTTT.